Each of the 5 T cell receptor beta chains below was sequenced from the same sample in a study of T-cell memory formation after mild COVID-19. From the 5' RACE reads, TCRdb called clonotypes with MiXCR, one entry per CDR3 protein. The table shows over 500,000 distinct CDR3 sequences, with 15% to 20% occurring only once. The source material was PBMCs or a T cell subset sorted from them (not recorded which). The receptors were sampled from an adult woman who had mild COVID-19 (a few samples of this study predate the infection). Cell type and time point are not known.

This chain uses TRBV20-1 with TRBJ1-1, with 8 bases identical to TRBD1. The CDR3 is made up of 13 amino acids. The V and J ends lost 6 bases and 8 bases, in that order; junction bases with no gene match: 11. Germline CDR1 reads DFQATT; CDR2 reads SNEGSKA (reference sequence). CDR3 region: CSAPRDRSVEAFF. The CDR3 DNA reads as TGCAGTGCCCCCCGGGACAGGAGTGTCGAAGCTTTCTTT.

This clonotype occurred many times. The chain uses TRBV5-6 and TRBJ2-5; D unresolved. Germline V CDR1 and CDR2: SGHDT, YYEEEE. Trimming took 4 bases from V and 5 from J, leaving 6 bases between them. CDR3 length equals 11 residues. CDR3 protein: CASSRLETQYF. The CDR3 bases are TGTGCCAGCAGCCGATTGGAGACCCAGTACTTC.

There are many counts of this clonotype. This rearrangement joins TRBV12-3 or TRBV12-4 to TRBJ1-2, with no clear D. Trimming pared 4 bases from V and 6 bases from J, leaving 6 bases between. The length of the CDR3 is 11 residues. The CDR3 region is CASSSGDGYTF. DNA for the CDR3: TGTGCCAGCAGTTCCGGAGATGGCTACACCTTC.

This clonotype has a handful of counts. The chain combines TRBV2 with TRBJ2-1; 14 bases agree with TRBD2. Germline V gene sequence: CDR1 SNHLY, CDR2 FYNNEI. The V segment lost 6 bases and the J segment 9 bases; nucleotides outside the gene matches: 7. CDR3 length equals 15 residues. The CDR3: CASSGTSGSIGEQFF. In nucleotides, the CDR3 is TGTGCCAGCAGCGGGACTAGCGGGAGTATCGGTGAGCAGTTCTTC.

This clonotype showed up many times. This chain uses TRBV5-1 with TRBJ2-5; tentatively, D is TRBD1 (5 bases). The length of the CDR3 is 14 residues. Trimming left V 4 bases short and J 3 bases short, with 13 bases between. The germline V gene has CDR1 SGHRS and CDR2 YFSETQ. CDR3 region: CASSRAGREETQYF. The CDR3 nucleotides read TGCGCCAGCAGCAGGGCAGGCAGGGAAGAGACCCAGTACTTC.